This T cell receptor beta chain was retrieved from a study of T cell repertoires in cytomegalovirus infection. Study-level information: A matching HLA type, together with CMV infection, was signaled by public TCR beta signatures. Study conclusions and caveats: Cumulative public TCR beta family frequency identified carriers of CMV plus the relevant HLA. HLA-C-restricted CMV-specific TCR beta clonotypes prevailed in the ex vivo response.

Germline V lookup: CDR1 DFQATT, CDR2 SNEGSKA (reference sequence). CDR3 length: 13 residues. Germline trimming cut 7 bases from V and 1 base from J; bases unmatched to any gene: 3. Each CDR3 protein gets one entry after TCRdb re-called the reads with MiXCR. There are about 300,000 distinct CDR3 sequences in the sample; roughly a tenth occur only once, and approximately 2.4% lies in the top ten. About this clonotype: The antigen is unknown.

The receptor's source is a human donor in good health (CMV status not recorded). Some clones in this sample may be carry-over from other donors' samples. The V gene is TRBV20-1, the J gene TRBJ2-2; 7 bases align to TRBD2. The sample taken for sequencing was PBMCs. The CDR3 reads CSGQRGNTGELFF. In DNA form, the CDR3 reads TGCAGTGGACAGCGGGGGAACACCGGGGAGCTGTTTTTT.